This T cell receptor (beta chain) is from a study of spatial heterogeneity in lung cancer. Turning to the study itself: The donor population consisted of approximately 70 patients with untreated, early-stage non-small cell lung cancer. Where available, sequencing covered follow-up PBMC samples, taken at a median of around two years after resection.

Carried by each TCR cDNA molecule was a unique molecular identifier. In TCRdb, the 5' RACE reads were re-called with MiXCR into one record per CDR3 protein. The table lists around 110,000 distinct CDR3 sequences, 9.5% to 15% of them singletons, with around 17% in the top ten. Regarding time point: blood at routine non-recurrence follow-up after resection. Frozen PBMC, nontumor lung or tumor provided whole RNA, which was sequenced unsorted. Study observations and caveats: In blood, ubiquitous expanded tumor TCRs appeared more at resection than follow-up.

The CDR3 spans 13 residues. From germline, CDR1 is SGHAT and CDR2 FQNNGV. Trimming pared 1 base from V and 7 bases from J, leaving 8 bases between. The sample holds many counts of this clonotype. No antigen is known for it. The sequence was obtained from a male donor with early-stage non-small cell lung cancer. Sequencing was performed on PBMCs, taken at follow-up. The rearrangement joins TRBV11-2 to TRBJ1-5, with TRBD1 as a possible D gene (5 bases). This CDR3 reads CASSLGRVQPQHF. CDR3 DNA: TGTGCCAGCAGCTTAGGCAGGGTACAGCCCCAGCATTTT.